The clone carrying this T cell receptor (beta chain) was detected ten times or more. Its antigen remains unidentified. In TCRdb, the reads were re-called with MiXCR into one record per CDR3 protein. The profile shows about 400,000 distinct CDR3 sequences, over 15% of them singletons. These data come from a study of T cell repertoires in cytomegalovirus infection. Across the study: Indications of both CMV infection and matching HLA type were provided by public TCR beta signatures. Study results and caveats: The cumulative frequency of public TCR beta families identified carriers of CMV plus the relevant HLA. Within the response measured ex vivo, HLA-C-restricted CMV-specific TCR beta clonotypes were dominant.

The CDR3 is 14 amino acids. The V segment lost 5 bases and the J segment 6 bases; nucleotides outside the gene matches: 6. In germline, CDR1 is SGHTA, CDR2 FQGNSA. This TCR was recovered from a human donor in good health (CMV status not recorded). Some clones in this sample may be carry-over from other donors' samples. Sample: PBMCs. V gene TRBV7-2 combines with J gene TRBJ2-1, with 8 bases identical to TRBD2. CDR3 in amino acids: CASSQAGDFNEQFF. CDR3 nucleotides: TGTGCCAGCAGCCAAGCGGGAGACTTCAATGAGCAGTTCTTC.